The 22 T cell receptor beta chains reported below all come from one sample, sequenced in a study of radiotherapy plus CTLA-4 blockade in lung cancer. Assay: immunoSEQ multiplex PCR; the TCRdb copy retains only in-frame clones and omits some. The sample includes 85,000 to 90,000 clones, around nine tenths seen only once; the top ten take roughly a sixth. The sequences come from peripheral blood, collected from a patient treated with radiotherapy plus ipilimumab. Receptors originate from a human donor with non-small cell lung cancer that progressed on radiotherapy plus ipilimumab.

This clone came up once. This rearrangement joins TRBV7-9 to TRBJ1-2; the D gene is possibly TRBD1 (5 bases). Trimming stripped 8 bases from V and 3 bases from J, with 13 bases between. The germline V gene has CDR1 SEHNR and CDR2 FQNEAQ (reference sequence). The CDR3 extends over 13 amino acids. The CDR3 coding sequence is TGTGCCAGCCTACCGGTCAGGGACTATGGCTACACCTTC. It is translated as CASLPVRDYGYTF.

V gene TRBV7-8 combines with J gene TRBJ2-1; no definite D call. Germline assignment: CDR1 SGHVS and CDR2 FQNEAQ. The CDR3 length is 13 residues. V gave up 2 bases and J gave up 3 bases, with 5 bases separating them. The CDR3 protein is CASSLTNYNEQFF. The CDR3 nucleotides read TGTGCCAGCAGCTTAACTAACTACAATGAGCAGTTCTTC.

The chain recombines TRBV10-3 with TRBJ2-1, with TRBD2 matching over 11 bases. This CDR3 has 16 amino acids. Trimming cost V 0 bases and J 8 bases; bases outside gene matches: 6. The germline V gene encodes CDR1 ENHRY and CDR2 SYGVKD. Written as DNA, the CDR3 is TGTGCCATCAGTGAGTCTGGTCTAGCGGGGGGTCATGAGCAGTTCTTC. This translates into CAISESGLAGGHEQFF.

The rearrangement joins TRBV5-1 to TRBJ2-1; TRBD2 matches at 7 bases. The CDR3 has 11 residues. Unmatched junction bases numbered 4, after V lost 2 bases and J lost 14 bases. In germline, CDR1 is SGHRS, CDR2 YFSETQ. CDR3 sequence: CASSFGREEFF. DNA for the CDR3: TGCGCCAGCAGCTTTGGGAGGGAGGAGTTCTTC.

The V and J genes are TRBV19 and TRBJ2-7, with a weak D call TRBD1 (6 bases). The germline V gene encodes CDR1 LNHDA and CDR2 SQIVND (reference sequence). CDR3 length equals 14 residues. V dropped 4 bases and J dropped 5 bases, with 15 bases sitting between them. This CDR3 reads CASSTRQVRDEQYF. The CDR3 bases are TGTGCCAGTAGTACCCGACAGGTGCGGGACGAGCAGTACTTC.

The V gene is TRBV5-1, the J gene TRBJ1-2, with D tentatively TRBD1 (5 bases). V lost 5 bases to trimming and J lost 6 bases, with 11 bases between them. The CDR3 is made up of 12 amino acids. Per the germline V gene, CDR1 is SGHRS and CDR2 is YFSETQ. The chain's CDR3 is CASSSGGHGYTF. The CDR3 nucleotides read TGCGCCAGCAGTTCGGGGGGTCATGGCTACACCTTC.

The V gene is TRBV19, the J gene TRBJ1-3; D is possibly TRBD1 (6 bases). Trimming pared 4 bases from V and 4 bases from J, leaving 17 bases between. CDR1 is LNHDA and CDR2 is SQIVND in the germline V gene (reference sequence). The CDR3 has 16 residues. The CDR3 DNA is TGTGCCAGTAGTACATCCCAGGGGCAAGGGGGAAACACCATATATTTT. Its translation: CASSTSQGQGGNTIYF. The full variable domain, in which reference TRBV19 and TRBJ1-3 provide the parts outside the CDR3, is DGGITQSPKYLFRKEGQNVTLSCEQNLNHDAMYWYRQDPGQGLRLIYYSQIVNDFQKGDIAEGYSVSREKKESFPLTVTSAQKNPTAFYLCASSTSQGQGGNTIYFGEGSWLTVV.

V and J are TRBV7-2 and TRBJ1-6; D is ambiguous. The germline gives CDR1 SGHTA, CDR2 FQGNSA. This CDR3 has 13 residues. The germline V and J ends were trimmed by 0 bases and 6 bases, with 3 bases remaining between them. As DNA, the CDR3 is TGTGCCAGCAGCTTAGCCTTTAATTCACCCCTCCACTTT. Protein: CASSLAFNSPLHF.

The chain combines TRBV7-9 with TRBJ2-7; 7 positions agree with TRBD2. The germline CDR1 and CDR2 sequences are SEHNR and FQNEAQ (reference sequence). The ends lost 5 bases at V and 3 bases at J; junction bases unmatched: 7. The CDR3 runs 14 residues. CDR3 sequence (DNA): TGTGCCAGCAGCCCCTCGGGAGGTCACTACGAGCAGTACTTC. Its protein product is CASSPSGGHYEQYF. Complete variable domain (other parts from reference TRBV7-9 and TRBJ2-7): DTGVSQNPRHKITKRGQNVTFRCDPISEHNRLYWYRQTLGQGPEFLTYFQNEAQLEKSRLLSDRFSAERPKGSFSTLEIQRTEQGDSAMYLCASSPSGGHYEQYFGPGTRLTVT.

This chain joins TRBV2 and TRBJ1-5, with D perhaps matching TRBD1 (6 bases). Per germline, CDR1 SNHLY and CDR2 FYNNEI. This CDR3 contains 15 residues. Trimming removed 8 bases from V and 6 bases from J, with 20 bases in between. The chain's CDR3 is CASSALGQRAQPQHF. The CDR3 coding sequence is TGTGCCAGCTCTGCCCTAGGACAGCGAGCTCAGCCCCAGCATTTT.

The chain links TRBV5-1 to TRBJ2-5; 10 bases fit TRBD2. The CDR3 covers 19 residues. J was trimmed by 0 bases and V by 0 bases; bases with no gene match: 11. From germline, CDR1 is SGHRS and CDR2 YFSETQ. Written as DNA, the CDR3 is TGCGCCAGCAGCTTGGAGGTTAGCGGGGGGTCCGTTTACCAAGAGACCCAGTACTTC. Residues: CASSLEVSGGSVYQETQYF.

The chain combines TRBV30 with TRBJ2-1, with D tentatively TRBD2 (6 bases). Trimming took 5 bases from V and 0 from J, leaving 8 bases between them. Germline assignment: CDR1 GTSNPN and CDR2 SVGIG (reference sequence). The CDR3 has 13 amino acids. The CDR3 DNA follows: TGTGCCTGGGGGACTTACTCCTACAATGAGCAGTTCTTC. Protein product: CAWGTYSYNEQFF.

This clone occurred once. The chain recombines TRBV2 with TRBJ1-2; 8 bases match TRBD1. Losses at the gene ends were 3 bases for V and 7 bases for J; bases not matched to a gene: 4. The CDR3 spans 13 residues. Germline V lookup: CDR1 SNHLY, CDR2 FYNNEI. Here the CDR3 reads CASSEQGALGYTF. CDR3 sequence (DNA): TGTGCCAGCAGTGAGCAGGGGGCGCTTGGCTACACCTTC. The entire variable domain, with the rest obtained from reference TRBV2 and TRBJ1-2, is as follows: EPEVTQTPSHQVTQMGQEVILRCVPISNHLYFYWYRQILGQKVEFLVSFYNNEISEKSEIFDDQFSVERPDGSNFTLKIRSTKLEDSAMYFCASSEQGALGYTFGSGTRLTVV.

The gene calls are TRBV5-8 and TRBJ1-4, with D possibly TRBD1 on 5 matching bases. Trimming took off 0 bases at V and 12 bases at J, with 9 bases between the two ends. The CDR3 is 12 amino acids. Germline V gene data show CDR1 as SGHTS and CDR2 as YDEGEE. CDR3 DNA sequence: TGTGCCAGCAGCTTGGATGGGGGAGAACTGTTTTTT. It is translated as CASSLDGGELFF.

This chain connects TRBV30 to TRBJ2-2; perhaps TRBD2 as D (6 bases). With 2 bases removed from V and 2 bases from J, the gap between germline ends came to 9 bases. Germline V CDR1 and CDR2: GTSNPN, SVGIG (reference sequence). CDR3 length: 14 residues. DNA for the CDR3: TGTGCCTGGAGTCGGGACTTAAACACCGGGGAGCTGTTTTTT. Protein sequence: CAWSRDLNTGELFF.

This clone was recorded a few times. The V call is TRBV5-1, the J call TRBJ2-7; 8 bases map to TRBD1. The V segment lost 0 bases and the J segment 4 bases; nucleotides outside the gene matches: 3. Germline lookup yields CDR1 SGHRS and CDR2 YFSETQ. CDR3 size: 14 residues. The CDR3: CASSLGTGRYEQYF. The CDR3 region has the DNA TGCGCCAGCAGCTTGGGGACAGGGCGGTACGAGCAGTACTTC.

The chain has TRBV28 and TRBJ1-5; D is ambiguous. This CDR3 has 10 amino acids. Germline V gives CDR1 MDHEN, CDR2 SYDVKM. Trimming cost V 4 bases and J 12 bases, with 7 bases left between them. As DNA, the CDR3 is TGTGCCAGCAGTTACCTAGTCCAGCATTTT. Its translation: CASSYLVQHF. Full variable domain (missing parts from reference TRBV28 and TRBJ1-5): DVKVTQSSRYLVKRTGEKVFLECVQDMDHENMFWYRQDPGLGLRLIYFSYDVKMKEKGDIPEGYSVSREKKERFSLILESASTNQTSMYLCASSYLVQHFGDGTRLSIL.

This rearrangement joins TRBV28 to TRBJ2-7, with TRBD2 identical over 15 bases. J lost 4 bases, V lost 2 bases, and 6 bases had no gene match. The CDR3 spans 17 residues. Germline lookup yields CDR1 MDHEN and CDR2 SYDVKM. CDR3 in amino acids: CASSLTGTSGGRYEQYF. CDR3 nucleotides: TGTGCCAGCAGTTTAACCGGGACTAGCGGGGGGAGGTACGAGCAGTACTTC.

A few counts support this clone. The V and J genes are TRBV10-3 and TRBJ2-4, with D perhaps matching TRBD1 (5 bases). The CDR3 runs 16 residues. From germline, CDR1 is ENHRY and CDR2 SYGVKD. V gave up 0 bases and J gave up 0 bases, with 9 bases separating them. The DNA for the CDR3 is TGTGCCATCAGTGAGTCAGGGGTTTTAGCCAAAAACATTCAGTACTTC. Amino acids: CAISESGVLAKNIQYF.

This chain connects TRBV30 to TRBJ1-2; 12 bases agree with TRBD1. V was pared by 0 bases and J by 8 bases, with 10 bases of the junction left unmatched. The CDR3 extends over 16 amino acids. Germline CDR1 GTSNPN, CDR2 SVGIG (reference sequence). CDR3 residues: CAWSVGGTGGLKGYTF. As DNA, the CDR3 is TGTGCCTGGAGTGTAGGGGGGACAGGGGGCCTAAAGGGCTACACCTTC. The full variable domain, completed using reference TRBV30 and TRBJ1-2, is SQTIHQWPATLVQPVGSPLSLECTVEGTSNPNLYWYRQAAGRGLQLLFYSVGIGQISSEVPQNLSASRPQDRQFILSSKKLLLSDSGFYLCAWSVGGTGGLKGYTFGSGTRLTVV.

The rearrangement uses TRBV13 and TRBJ2-1; D unclear. With 4 bases removed from V and 7 bases from J, the gap between germline ends came to 5 bases. Germline V lookup: CDR1 PRHDT, CDR2 FYEKMQ (reference sequence). The CDR3 has 11 residues. The CDR3 region has the DNA TGTGCCAGCAGCTACACGAATGAGCAGTTCTTC. Translating gives CASSYTNEQFF.

The chain uses TRBV2 and TRBJ1-1; D gene uncertain. Germline V gene data show CDR1 as SNHLY and CDR2 as FYNNEI. This CDR3 is 15 amino acids long. V gave up 8 bases and J gave up 2 bases, with 18 bases separating them. The CDR3 nucleotides read TGTGCCAGCCCCCCTCGAACGACGGACAACACTGAAGCTTTCTTT. Amino acid sequence: CASPPRTTDNTEAFF.